This TCR beta chain was profiled in a study of blood T cell repertoires in COVID-19 (dated by TCRdb to the early 2020s). In terms of the full investigation: The collaborator samples originated in the United States, Italy and Spain and spanned the acute and convalescent phases of COVID-19. The prospective study material was composed of cDNA or gDNA derived from T cells, B-cell-depleted T cells, or PBMCs. Deeply sampled blood TCRbeta repertoires from subjects exposed to, actively infected with, or recovered from COVID-19 were included in the dataset. A freely available public database, intended as a resource for researchers studying the immune response to SARS-CoV-2, is where the repertoires were released. The samples were drawn from the first 160 participants of the ongoing ImmuneRACE study and from more than 1,000 subjects provided by 6 global collaborators. A de-identified subject ID, COVID-19 status, age in years and sex were almost always included in the sample metadata. Where available, HLA class I and class II types were taken from metadata supplied by the sample provider and were not determined by assay-based typing. Paper-wide results and their limitations: How much clinical and demographic metadata was included differed by source and by participant, and the metadata was provided uncurated.

The immunoSEQ Assay, a bias-controlled multiplex PCR, was used to amplify TCRbeta CDR3 regions from genomic DNA. The original pipeline was this. The number of nucleated cells in each sample was estimated by amplification of reference gene primers within the assay. To quantify the absolute abundance of each unique TCRbeta CDR3 rearrangement, sequence reads were collapsed and filtered. Productive Simpson clonality was computed per sample as the square root of Simpson's diversity index over productive rearrangements. TCRdb mirrors the immuneACCESS table, restricted to in-frame sequences. Some clones are absent from its copies; in checked studies, under half trace to an unresolved V gene, and the reason for the others is unknown. For V, J and clone size, that table is used; D and trimming come from the DNA. For this sample the table gives approximately 92,000 clones, of which over 70% were detected only once. Roughly 8.6% of the sample comes from the top ten.

Measured from the cysteine to the phenylalanine, the CDR3 is 13 residues long. Only CDR3 DNA is held: 39 bases, read in frame from base 1. As encoded in the germline V gene (reference sequence), CDR1 is DFQATT while CDR2 is SNEGSKA. V is reduced by 3 bases and J by 2 bases, leaving a spacing of 11 bases between them. As to this clone: The antigen it binds to is not known. No per-base quality is available; no much larger clone lies one base away.

A second Seattle source provided samples from volunteer blood donors who had recovered from COVID-19. Collaborating institutions collected whole blood in K2EDTA tubes following their own protocols. For TCRbeta analysis, collaborators shipped samples in one of three forms: frozen whole blood, isolated PBMCs, or DNA extracted from either of those sample types. Recombination connected TRBV20-1 to TRBJ2-7; the D gene is perhaps TRBD2, on 5 matching bases. The clonotype originates from a man aged 45-65 years who had recovered from COVID-19. The sample comprised peripheral blood. The bases read TGCAGTGCTAGTCTCCCCGGGGCCTACGAGCAGTACTTC. It specifies CSASLPGAYEQYF.